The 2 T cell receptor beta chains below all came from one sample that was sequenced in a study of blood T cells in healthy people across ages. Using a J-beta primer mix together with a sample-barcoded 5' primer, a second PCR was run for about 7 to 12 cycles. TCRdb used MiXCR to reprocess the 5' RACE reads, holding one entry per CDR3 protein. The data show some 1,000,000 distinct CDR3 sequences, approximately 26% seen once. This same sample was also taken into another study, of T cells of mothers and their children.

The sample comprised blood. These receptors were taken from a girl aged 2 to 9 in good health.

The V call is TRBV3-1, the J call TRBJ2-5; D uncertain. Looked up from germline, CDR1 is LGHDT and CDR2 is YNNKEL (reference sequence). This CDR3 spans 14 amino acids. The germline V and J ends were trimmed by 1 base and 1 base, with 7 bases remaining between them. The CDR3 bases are TGTGCCAGCAGCCAAGCGGACGTCCAAGAGACCCAGTACTTC. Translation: CASSQADVQETQYF.

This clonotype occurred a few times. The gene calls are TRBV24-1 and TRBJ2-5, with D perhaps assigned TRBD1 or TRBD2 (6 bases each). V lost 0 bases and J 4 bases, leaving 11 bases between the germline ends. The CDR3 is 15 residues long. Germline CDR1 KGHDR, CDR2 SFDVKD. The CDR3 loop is CATSDLTRGGETQYF. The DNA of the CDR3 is TGTGCCACCAGTGATTTGACCAGGGGAGGAGAGACCCAGTACTTC.